The clone carrying this T cell receptor (beta chain) was found once. Its antigen remains unidentified. The data derive from a study of OX40 agonist ivuxolimab in advanced cancers. Profiling relied on immunoSEQ multiplex PCR, and the TCRdb table lists in-frame clones only, not all of them. This sample carries 100,000 or so clones, about 80% of them seen once, and the ten largest clones take around 5.9%. Broader study findings: Among the lowest peripheral clonal expansion occurred in 0.1-3.0 mg/kg partial responders.

Exclusion of a patient followed from autoimmune disease history or systemic immunosuppression. From germline, CDR1 is MNHEY and CDR2 SMNVEV (reference sequence). With V trimmed by 2 bases and J by 1 base, 1 base remained unmatched. This CDR3 has 14 amino acids. Sequencing was performed on CD4+ or CD8+ T cells sorted from blood, taken in a trial of the OX40 agonist ivuxolimab. The rearrangement joins TRBV27 to TRBJ2-7, with TRBD2 matching 8 bases. The TCR comes from an adult with an advanced solid tumor such as melanoma, head and neck, liver or kidney cancer. The CDR3 reads CASSLTSGSYEQYF. The DNA of the CDR3 is TGTGCCAGCAGTTTAACTAGCGGTTCCTACGAGCAGTACTTC.